This T cell receptor beta chain is drawn from a study of metastatic and nonmetastatic thyroid tumors. TCRdb re-clonotyped the PCR reads through MiXCR. Among some 11,000 clones, roughly 20% were seen once, and the ten largest hold approximately 14%. No treatment of any kind had been given to any patient before thyroid surgery. CDR1 and CDR2 from the germline V gene are KGHSH and LQKENI. The ends were cut back, 3 bases at V and 6 bases at J, with 11 bases in the middle. The CDR3 covers 13 residues. This clone showed up many times. The sequencing sample was made of adjacent normal tissue. The gene calls are TRBV18 and TRBJ1-2, with D unresolved. This sequence was found in a female donor with papillary thyroid cancer or a benign thyroid nodule (not recorded which). Some clones in this sample may be carry-over from other donors' samples. Here the CDR3 reads CASSPGTVDGYTF. As DNA, the CDR3 is TGTGCCAGCTCACCGGGTACAGTCGATGGCTACACCTTC. Supplemented by reference TRBV18 and TRBJ1-2, the full variable domain reads NAGVMQNPRHLVRRRGQEARLRCSPMKGHSHVYWYRQLPEEGLKFMVYLQKENIIDESGMPKERFSAEFPKEGPSILRIQQVVRGDSAAYFCASSPGTVDGYTFGSGTRLTVV.